The T cell receptor beta chain under discussion was sequenced for a study of spatial heterogeneity in lung cancer. CDR1 and CDR2 from the germline V gene are KGHSH and LQKENI. Trimming took 0 bases from V and 3 from J, leaving 1 base between them. This CDR3 has 12 residues. As for time point: sample taken at primary tumor resection. TCRs were sequenced from unsorted whole RNA of tumor, nontumor lung or PBMC. Each CDR3 protein gets one entry after TCRdb re-called the 5' RACE reads with MiXCR. The profile shows about 4,800 distinct CDR3 sequences, about 30% of them singletons. J is TRBJ2-3 and V is TRBV18; no clear D. The receptor was isolated from a male donor with early-stage non-small cell lung cancer. The sequencing used PBMCs, collected at surgery. This CDR3 is CASSPPTDTQYF. The CDR3 DNA reads TGTGCCAGCTCACCACCTACAGATACGCAGTATTTT.